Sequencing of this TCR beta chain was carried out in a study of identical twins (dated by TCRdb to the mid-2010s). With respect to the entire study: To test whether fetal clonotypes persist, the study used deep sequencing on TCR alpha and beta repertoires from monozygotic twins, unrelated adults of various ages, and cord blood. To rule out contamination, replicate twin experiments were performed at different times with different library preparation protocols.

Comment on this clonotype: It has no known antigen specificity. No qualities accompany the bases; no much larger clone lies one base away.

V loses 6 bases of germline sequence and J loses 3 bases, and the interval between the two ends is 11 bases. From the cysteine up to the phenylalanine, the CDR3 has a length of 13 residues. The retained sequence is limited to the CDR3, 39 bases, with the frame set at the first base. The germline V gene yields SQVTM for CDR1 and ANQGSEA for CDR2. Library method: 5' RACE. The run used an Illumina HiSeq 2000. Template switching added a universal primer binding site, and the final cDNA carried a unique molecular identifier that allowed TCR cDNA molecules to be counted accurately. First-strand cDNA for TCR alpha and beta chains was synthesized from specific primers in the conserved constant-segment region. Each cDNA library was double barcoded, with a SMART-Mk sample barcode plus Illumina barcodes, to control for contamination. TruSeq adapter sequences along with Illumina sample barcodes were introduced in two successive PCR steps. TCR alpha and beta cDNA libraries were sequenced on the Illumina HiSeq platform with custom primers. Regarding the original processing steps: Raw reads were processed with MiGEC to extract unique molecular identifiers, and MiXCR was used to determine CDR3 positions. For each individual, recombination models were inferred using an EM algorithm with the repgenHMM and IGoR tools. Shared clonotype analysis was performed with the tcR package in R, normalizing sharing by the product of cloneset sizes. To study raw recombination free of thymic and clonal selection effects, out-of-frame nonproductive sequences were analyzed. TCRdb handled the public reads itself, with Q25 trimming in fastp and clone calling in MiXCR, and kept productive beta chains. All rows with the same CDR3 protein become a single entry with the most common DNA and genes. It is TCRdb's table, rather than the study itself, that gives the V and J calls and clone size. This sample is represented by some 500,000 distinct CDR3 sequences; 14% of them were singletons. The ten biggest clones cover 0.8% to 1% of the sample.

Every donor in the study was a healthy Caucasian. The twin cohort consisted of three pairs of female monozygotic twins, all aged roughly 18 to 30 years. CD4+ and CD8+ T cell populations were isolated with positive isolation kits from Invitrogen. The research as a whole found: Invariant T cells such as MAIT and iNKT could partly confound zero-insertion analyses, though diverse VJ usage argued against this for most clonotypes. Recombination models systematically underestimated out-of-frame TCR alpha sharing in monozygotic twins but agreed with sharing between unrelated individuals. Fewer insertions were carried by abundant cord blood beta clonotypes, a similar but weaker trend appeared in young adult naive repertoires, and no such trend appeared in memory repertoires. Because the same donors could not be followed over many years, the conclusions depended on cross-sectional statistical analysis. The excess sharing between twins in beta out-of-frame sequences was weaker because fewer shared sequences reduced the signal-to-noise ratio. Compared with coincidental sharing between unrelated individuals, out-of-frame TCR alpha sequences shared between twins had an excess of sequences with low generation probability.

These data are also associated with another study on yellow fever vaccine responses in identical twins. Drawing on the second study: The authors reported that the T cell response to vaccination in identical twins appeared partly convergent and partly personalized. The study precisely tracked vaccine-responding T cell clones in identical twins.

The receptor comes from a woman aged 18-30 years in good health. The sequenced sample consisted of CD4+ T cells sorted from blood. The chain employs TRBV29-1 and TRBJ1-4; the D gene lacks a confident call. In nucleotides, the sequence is TGCAGCGTCCGGCCCAGCTCTAATGAAAAACTGTTTTTT. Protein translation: CSVRPSSNEKLFF.